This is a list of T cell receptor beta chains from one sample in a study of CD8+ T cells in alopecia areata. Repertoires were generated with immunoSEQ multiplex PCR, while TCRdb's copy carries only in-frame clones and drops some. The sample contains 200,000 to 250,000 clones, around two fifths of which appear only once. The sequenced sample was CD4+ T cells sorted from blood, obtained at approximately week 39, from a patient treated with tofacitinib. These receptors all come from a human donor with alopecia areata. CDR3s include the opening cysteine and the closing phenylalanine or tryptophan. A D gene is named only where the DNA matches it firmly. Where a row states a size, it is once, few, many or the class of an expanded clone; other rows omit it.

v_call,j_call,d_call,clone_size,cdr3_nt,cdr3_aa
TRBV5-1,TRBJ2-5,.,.,TGCGCCAGCAGACGTGGGACGGAAGGAGAGACCCAGTACTTC,CASRRGTEGETQYF
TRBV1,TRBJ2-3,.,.,TGCACCAGCAGCCGAAAGCGGGGACGGGCGTGGAATGATACGCAGTATTTT,CTSSRKRGRAWNDTQYF
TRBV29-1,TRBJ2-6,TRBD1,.,TGCAGCGCCGGGACAGGGGGGTCTGGGGCCAACGTCCTGACTTTC,CSAGTGGSGANVLTF
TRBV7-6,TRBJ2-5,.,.,TGTGCCAGCAGCTTTGGGCTACCACAAGAGACCCAGTACTTC,CASSFGLPQETQYF
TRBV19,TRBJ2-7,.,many,TGTGCCAGTAGTTCCCTACAGGGAGGGGAGCAGTACTTC,CASSSLQGGEQYF
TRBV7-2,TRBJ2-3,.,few,TGTGCCAGCAGCTTAGTCCTCACAGATACGCAGTATTTT,CASSLVLTDTQYF
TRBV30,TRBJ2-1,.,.,TGTGCCTGGAGTGGCTCCAGGACGAGGGGTGATGAGCAGTTCTTC,CAWSGSRTRGDEQFF
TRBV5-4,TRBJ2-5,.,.,TGTGCCAGCAGCTTGGATCCGGGTGGGGAGACCCAGTACTTC,CASSLDPGGETQYF
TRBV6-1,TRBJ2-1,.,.,TGTGCCAGCAGTGATCGTGGGATTAGCTCCTACAATGAGCAGTTCTTC,CASSDRGISSYNEQFF
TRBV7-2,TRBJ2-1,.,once,TGTGCCAGCAGTCCCCAGCCCACTTGGAACAATGAGCAGTTCTTC,CASSPQPTWNNEQFF
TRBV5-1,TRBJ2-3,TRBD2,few,TGCGCCAGCAGCTCACCGGGACTAGGCTCAGATACGCAGTATTTT,CASSSPGLGSDTQYF
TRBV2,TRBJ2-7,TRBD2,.,TGTGCCAGCAATTCCGGGACTAGCATCGAGCAGTACTTC,CASNSGTSIEQYF
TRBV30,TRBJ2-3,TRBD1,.,TGTGCCTGCCGGGGGACAGGTAACACAGATACGCAGTATTTT,CACRGTGNTDTQYF
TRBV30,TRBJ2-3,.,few,TGTGCCTGGAGTGTATTCAGGTGGGCCGATTACACAGATACGCAGTATTTT,CAWSVFRWADYTDTQYF
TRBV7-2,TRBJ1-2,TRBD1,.,TGTGCCAGCAGCACGGACAGGGGGCTAAGTGGCTACACCTTC,CASSTDRGLSGYTF
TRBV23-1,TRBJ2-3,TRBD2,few,TGCGCCAGCAGTCAAGGGAAGGGACTAGCGGGGACCACAGATACGCAGTATTTT,CASSQGKGLAGTTDTQYF
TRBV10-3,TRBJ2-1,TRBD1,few,TGTGCCATCAGAGGACAGGGGTTGAATGAGCAGTTCTTC,CAIRGQGLNEQFF
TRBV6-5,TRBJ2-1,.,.,TGTGCCAGCAGTTACTCCTGGGGGCTGGAGTTCTTC,CASSYSWGLEFF
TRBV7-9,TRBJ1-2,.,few,TGTGCCAGCAGCGCTAGTTCTGCGGGCTACACCTTC,CASSASSAGYTF
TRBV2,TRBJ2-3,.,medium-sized,TGTGCCAGCGTTGTGCGGATCACAGATACGCAGTATTTT,CASVVRITDTQYF
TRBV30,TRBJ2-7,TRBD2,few,TGTGCCTGGAGGATGAGTAGCGGGAGGGACTACGAGCAGTACTTC,CAWRMSSGRDYEQYF
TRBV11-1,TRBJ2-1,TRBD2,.,TGTGCCAGCAGCCCGACTAGCGGGTACAATGAGCAGTTCTTC,CASSPTSGYNEQFF
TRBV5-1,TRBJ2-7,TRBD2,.,TGCGCCAGCAGCTACGGACTAGCGGGAGGTGGCGAGCAGTACTTC,CASSYGLAGGGEQYF
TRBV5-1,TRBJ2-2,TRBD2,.,TGCGCCAGCAGCTTGGGCCTAACTAGCGGGAACACCGGGGAGCTGTTTTTT,CASSLGLTSGNTGELFF
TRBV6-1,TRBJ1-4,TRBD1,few,TGTGCCAGCAGGATGACAGGGGGCGATGAAAAACTGTTTTTT,CASRMTGGDEKLFF
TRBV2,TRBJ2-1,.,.,TGTGCCAGCAGTCCAGGGGCGGGATCCTACAATGAGCAGTTCTTC,CASSPGAGSYNEQFF
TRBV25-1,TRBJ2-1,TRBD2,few,TGTGCCAGCAGCCCAATTAGCGGGTCCTACAATGAGCAGTTCTTC,CASSPISGSYNEQFF
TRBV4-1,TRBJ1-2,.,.,TGCGCCAGCAGCCAAGATCATTTAGGGTGGACCGGCTACACCTTC,CASSQDHLGWTGYTF
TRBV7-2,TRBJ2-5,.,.,TGTGCCAGCAGCCAAGCGGGTCCCGGTGGGACCCAGTACTTC,CASSQAGPGGTQYF
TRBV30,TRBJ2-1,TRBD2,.,TGTGCCTGCCTACCCGGACTAGCGGGAGGGCCGAAGCATGAGCAGTTCTTC,CACLPGLAGGPKHEQFF
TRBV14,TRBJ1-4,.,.,TGTGCCAGCAGCGCAACAGGGAGAGGTAAACTGTTTTTT,CASSATGRGKLFF
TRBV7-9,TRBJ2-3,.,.,TGTGCCAGCAGCTCCGGGGAGGTCCGCACAGATACGCAGTATTTT,CASSSGEVRTDTQYF
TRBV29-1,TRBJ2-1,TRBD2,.,TGCAGCGTTGAAGGCAGTACTAGCGGGAGGATCAATGAGCAGTTCTTC,CSVEGSTSGRINEQFF
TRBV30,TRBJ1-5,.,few,TGTGCCTGGAGTGTAGAAGGGGTTAGGCAGCCCCAGCATTTT,CAWSVEGVRQPQHF
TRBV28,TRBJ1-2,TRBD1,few,TGTGCCAGCAGTGAGACAGGGGTATATGGCTACACCTTC,CASSETGVYGYTF
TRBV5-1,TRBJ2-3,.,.,TGCGCCAGCAGCCCCGGTGGGTCGGCAGATACGCAGTATTTT,CASSPGGSADTQYF
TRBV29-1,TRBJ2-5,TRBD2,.,TGCAGCACGGGAGGCCACCAAGAGACCCAGTACTTC,CSTGGHQETQYF
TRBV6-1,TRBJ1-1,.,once,TGTGCCAGCAGTGAGAGGGCACTACGTGAAGCTTTCTTT,CASSERALREAFF
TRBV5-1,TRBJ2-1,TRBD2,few,TGCGCCAGCAGCTTGGTGGGAGGGCCGGGAGAGCAGTTCTTC,CASSLVGGPGEQFF
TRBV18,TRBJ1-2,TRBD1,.,TGTGCCAGCCGAGGGACAGAATATGGCTACACCTTC,CASRGTEYGYTF
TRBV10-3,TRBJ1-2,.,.,TGTGCCATCAGTGGCGGTGCCGCAAACTATGGCTACACCTTC,CAISGGAANYGYTF
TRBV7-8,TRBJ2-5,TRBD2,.,TGTGCCAGCGGGCCTTACACCGGCGGGAGATGGCGGGAGACCCAGTACTTC,CASGPYTGGRWRETQYF
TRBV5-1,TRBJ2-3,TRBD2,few,TGCGCCAGCAGCTCCGGACTAGCGGGAGCTACAGATACGCAGTATTTT,CASSSGLAGATDTQYF
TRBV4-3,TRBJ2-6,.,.,TGCGCCAGCAGCCAAGGTCCGCCCTCTGGGGCCAACGTCCTGACTTTC,CASSQGPPSGANVLTF
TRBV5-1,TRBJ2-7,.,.,TGCGCCAGCAGCAAAGGACAGATCTACGAGCAGTACTTC,CASSKGQIYEQYF
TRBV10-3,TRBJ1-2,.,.,TGTGCCATCAGTGAGTCGCAGGCTAACTATGGCTACACCTTC,CAISESQANYGYTF
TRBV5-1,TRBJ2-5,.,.,TGCGCCAGCAGCTTCCTAGAGGGTGAGACCCAGTACTTC,CASSFLEGETQYF
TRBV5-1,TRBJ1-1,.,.,TGCGCCAGCAGCTTACCAGGGAGCACTGAAGCTTTCTTT,CASSLPGSTEAFF
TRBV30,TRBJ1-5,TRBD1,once,TGTGCCTGGAGCATCGGACAGGGTGGTCAGCCCCAGCATTTT,CAWSIGQGGQPQHF
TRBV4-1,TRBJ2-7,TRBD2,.,TGCGCCAGCAGCCAAGGACTAGCGGGACCTTACGAGCAGTACTTC,CASSQGLAGPYEQYF
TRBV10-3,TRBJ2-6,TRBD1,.,TGTGCCATCAGTACAGGGGATGGGGCCAACGTCCTGACTTTC,CAISTGDGANVLTF
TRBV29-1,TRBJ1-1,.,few,TGCAGCGTTGTACTGGGGACGAACACTGAAGCTTTCTTT,CSVVLGTNTEAFF
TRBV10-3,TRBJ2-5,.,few,TGTGCCATCAGTGAAAAGGGGCAGGGCGAGACCCAGTACTTC,CAISEKGQGETQYF